What follows describes a single T cell receptor (beta chain). Its target is unknown. Sequenced by immunoSEQ multiplex PCR; TCRdb stores in-frame clones only, minus some. The data contain 50,000 to 70,000 clones, 80% to 90% of them singletons. This entry is derived from a study of OX40 agonist ivuxolimab in advanced cancers. Study-wide context: Patients with hepatocellular carcinoma, melanoma, renal cell or head and neck cancer made up the dose-escalation patients. Study-level results: Doses of 0.1 to 3.0 mg/kg were accompanied by clonal expansion of CD4+ and CD8+ blood T cells by week 6.

Trimming at V came to 0 bases and at J to 2 bases, leaving 4 bases not matched to a gene. The CDR3 extends over 15 amino acids. From germline, CDR1 is MNHEY and CDR2 SVGAGI. The source was CD4+ or CD8+ T cells sorted from blood, collected in a trial of the OX40 agonist ivuxolimab. The origin of this receptor is an adult with an advanced solid tumor such as melanoma, head and neck, liver or kidney cancer. The chain is built from TRBV6-5 and TRBJ2-7, with TRBD1 matching 7 bases. CDR3: CASSYSRQGAYEQYF. In nucleotides, the CDR3 is TGTGCCAGCAGTTACTCGCGACAGGGAGCCTACGAGCAGTACTTC.